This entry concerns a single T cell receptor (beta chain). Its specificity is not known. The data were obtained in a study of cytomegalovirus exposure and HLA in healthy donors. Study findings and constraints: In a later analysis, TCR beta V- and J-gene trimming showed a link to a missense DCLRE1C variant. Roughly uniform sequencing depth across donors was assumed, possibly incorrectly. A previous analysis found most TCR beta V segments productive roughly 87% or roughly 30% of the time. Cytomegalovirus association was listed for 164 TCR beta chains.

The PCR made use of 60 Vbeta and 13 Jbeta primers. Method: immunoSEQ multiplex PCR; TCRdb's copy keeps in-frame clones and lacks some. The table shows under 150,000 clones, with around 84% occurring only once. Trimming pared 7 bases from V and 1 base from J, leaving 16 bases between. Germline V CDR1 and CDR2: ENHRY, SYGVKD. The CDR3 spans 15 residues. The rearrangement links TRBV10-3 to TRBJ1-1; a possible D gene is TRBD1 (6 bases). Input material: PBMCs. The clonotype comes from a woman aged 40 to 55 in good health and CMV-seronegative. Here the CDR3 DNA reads TGTGCCATCACGGCGGGGGGCAGTGGGAACACTGAAGCTTTCTTT. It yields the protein CAITAGGSGNTEAFF.